This T cell receptor (beta chain) was obtained from a study of T cells in Graves' hyperthyroidism and ophthalmopathy. This CDR3 is 14 amino acids long. Trimming left V 3 bases short and J 0 bases short, with 9 bases between. Germline V CDR1 and CDR2: LNHNV, YYDKDF (reference sequence). This clonotype was detected many times. Its antigen is as yet unknown. Researchers amplified the TCR beta CDR3 regions from RNA transcripts. The TCR CDR3 first-round RT-PCR relied on the HTBI primer set. TCRdb called the multiplex PCR reads again in MiXCR, with one record for every CDR3 protein. The repertoire consists of a few hundred thousand distinct CDR3 sequences, with 14% occurring once and the leading ten covering 15% to 20%. Study-level results: Ophthalmopathy got predicted by the model a median roughly 6.4 months before its onset.

The sequence came from a woman younger than 45 with Graves' ophthalmopathy. Input material: blood. V usage is TRBV15 and J usage is TRBJ2-7; a possible D gene is TRBD2 (6 bases). This CDR3 reads CATSRGLSSYEQYF. CDR3 coding DNA: TGTGCCACCAGCAGGGGACTTAGCTCCTACGAGCAGTACTTC.